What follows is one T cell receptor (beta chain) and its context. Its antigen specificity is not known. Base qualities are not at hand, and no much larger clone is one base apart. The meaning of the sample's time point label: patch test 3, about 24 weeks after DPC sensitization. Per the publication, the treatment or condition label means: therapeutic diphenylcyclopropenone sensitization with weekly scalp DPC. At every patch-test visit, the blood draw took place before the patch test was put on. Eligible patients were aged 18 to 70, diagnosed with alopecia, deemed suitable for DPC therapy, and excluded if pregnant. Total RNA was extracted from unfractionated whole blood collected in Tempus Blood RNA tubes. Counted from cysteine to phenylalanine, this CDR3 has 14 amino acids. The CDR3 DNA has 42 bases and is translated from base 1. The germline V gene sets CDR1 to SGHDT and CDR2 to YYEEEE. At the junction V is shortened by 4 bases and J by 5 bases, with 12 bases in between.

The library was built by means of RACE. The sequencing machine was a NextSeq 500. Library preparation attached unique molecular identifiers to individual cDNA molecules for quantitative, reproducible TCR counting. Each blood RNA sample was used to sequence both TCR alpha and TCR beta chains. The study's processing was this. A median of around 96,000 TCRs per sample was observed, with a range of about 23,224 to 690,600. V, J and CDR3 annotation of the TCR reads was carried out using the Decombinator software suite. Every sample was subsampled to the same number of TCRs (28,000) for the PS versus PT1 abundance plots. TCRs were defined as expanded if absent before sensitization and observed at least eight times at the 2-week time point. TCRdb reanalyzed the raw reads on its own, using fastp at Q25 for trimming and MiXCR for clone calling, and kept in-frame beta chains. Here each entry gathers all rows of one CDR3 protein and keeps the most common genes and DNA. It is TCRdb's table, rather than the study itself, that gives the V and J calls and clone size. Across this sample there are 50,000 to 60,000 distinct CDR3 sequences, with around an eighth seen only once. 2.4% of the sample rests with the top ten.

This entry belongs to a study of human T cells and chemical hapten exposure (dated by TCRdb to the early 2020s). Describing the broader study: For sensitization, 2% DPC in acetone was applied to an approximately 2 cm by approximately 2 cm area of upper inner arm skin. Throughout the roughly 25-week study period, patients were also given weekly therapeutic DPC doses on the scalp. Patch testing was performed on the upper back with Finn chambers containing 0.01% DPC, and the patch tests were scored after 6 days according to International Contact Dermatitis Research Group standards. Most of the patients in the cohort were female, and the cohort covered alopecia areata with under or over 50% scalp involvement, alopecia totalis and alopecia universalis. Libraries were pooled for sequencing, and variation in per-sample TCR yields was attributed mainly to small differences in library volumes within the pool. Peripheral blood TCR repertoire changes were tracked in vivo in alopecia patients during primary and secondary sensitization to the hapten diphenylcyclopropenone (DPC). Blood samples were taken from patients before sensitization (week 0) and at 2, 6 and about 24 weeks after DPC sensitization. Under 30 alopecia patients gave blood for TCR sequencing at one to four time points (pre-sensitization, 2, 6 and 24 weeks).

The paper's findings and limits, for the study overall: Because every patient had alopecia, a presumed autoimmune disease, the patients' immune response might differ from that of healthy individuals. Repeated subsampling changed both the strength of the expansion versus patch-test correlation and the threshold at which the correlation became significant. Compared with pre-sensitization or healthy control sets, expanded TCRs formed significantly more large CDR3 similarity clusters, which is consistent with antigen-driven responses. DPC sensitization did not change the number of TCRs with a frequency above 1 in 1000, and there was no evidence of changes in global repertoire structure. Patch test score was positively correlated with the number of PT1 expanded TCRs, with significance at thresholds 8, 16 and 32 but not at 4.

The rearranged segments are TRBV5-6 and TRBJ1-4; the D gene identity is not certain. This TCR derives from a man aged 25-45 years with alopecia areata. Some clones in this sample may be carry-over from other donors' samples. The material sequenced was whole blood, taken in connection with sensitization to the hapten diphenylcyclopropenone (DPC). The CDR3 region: CASSHHGENEKLFF. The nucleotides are TGTGCCAGCAGCCACCACGGAGAAAATGAAAAACTGTTTTTT.